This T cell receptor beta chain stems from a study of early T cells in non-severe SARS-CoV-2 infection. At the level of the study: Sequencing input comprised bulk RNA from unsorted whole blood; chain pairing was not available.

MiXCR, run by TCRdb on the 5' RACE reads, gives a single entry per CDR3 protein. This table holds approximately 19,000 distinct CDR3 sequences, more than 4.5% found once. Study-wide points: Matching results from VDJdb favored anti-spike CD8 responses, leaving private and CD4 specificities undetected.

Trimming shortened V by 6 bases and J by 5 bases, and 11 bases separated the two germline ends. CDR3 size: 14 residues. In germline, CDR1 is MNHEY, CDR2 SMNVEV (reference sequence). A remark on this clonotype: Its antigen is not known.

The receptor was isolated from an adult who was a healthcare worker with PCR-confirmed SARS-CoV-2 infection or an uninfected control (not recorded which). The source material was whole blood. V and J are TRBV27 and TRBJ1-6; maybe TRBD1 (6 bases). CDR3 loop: CASSLGQHNSPLHF. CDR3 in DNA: TGTGCCAGCAGCCTAGGACAGCATAATTCACCCCTCCACTTT.